This TCR beta chain was retrieved from a study of cytomegalovirus exposure and HLA in healthy donors. Looking at the study overall: The Caucasian-associated ancestry cluster contained about 80% of the roughly 370 genotyped donors.

13 Jbeta primers and 60 Vbeta primers were used for the PCR. The protocol was immunoSEQ multiplex PCR, while the TCRdb copy is restricted to in-frame clones and leaves out a portion. The sample carries about 55,000 clones, about four fifths recorded once. The specimen was PBMCs. The TCR was taken from a female donor in good health and CMV-seronegative.

DNA of the CDR3: TGTGCCAGCTCACCATACAGGGCAAGTGGAGCTTTCTTT. The encoded protein is CASSPYRASGAFF. The V call is TRBV18, the J call TRBJ1-1, with D perhaps TRBD1 (6 bases). Germline values: CDR1 KGHSH, CDR2 LQKENI. This CDR3 is built from 13 residues. V was clipped by 2 bases and J by 10 bases, with 14 bases between them. The complete variable domain, with remaining parts taken from reference TRBV18 and TRBJ1-1, reads NAGVMQNPRHLVRRRGQEARLRCSPMKGHSHVYWYRQLPEEGLKFMVYLQKENIIDESGMPKERFSAEFPKEGPSILRIQQVVRGDSAAYFCASSPYRASGAFFGQGTRLTVV.